A single sample is the source of the 25 T cell receptor beta chains below, sequenced in a study of blood T cells in healthy people across ages. The authors ran a second PCR of 7 to 11 cycles using a sample-barcoded 5' primer and a J-beta primer mix. TCRdb re-called the 5' RACE reads with MiXCR, one entry per CDR3 protein. The sample includes a few hundred thousand distinct CDR3 sequences, roughly half seen only once; the top ten take approximately 51%. The sequencing sample was made of blood. These receptors originate from a man in his sixties in good health.

This chain uses TRBV4-1 with TRBJ2-7; D gene unclear. The V gene lost 0 bases and the J gene lost 0 bases, with 9 bases spanning the gap. The germline V gene encodes CDR1 MGHRA and CDR2 YSYEKL. CDR3 length: 15 amino acids. CDR3 nucleotides: TGCGCCAGCAGCCAAGAGGCAGTGGGCTCCTACGAGCAGTACTTC. This translates into CASSQEAVGSYEQYF.

This clonotype was seen a handful of times. The chain links TRBV20-1 to TRBJ2-3; D gene unclear. The CDR3 contains 10 residues. V shed 3 bases and J shed 6 bases, with 4 bases lying between them. CDR1 and CDR2 (germline): DFQATT, SNEGSKA (reference sequence). CDR3 in DNA: TGCAGTGCTAGTATGGATACGCAGTATTTT. It translates to CSASMDTQYF.

This clonotype was seen at least ten times. The J gene is TRBJ1-4, the V gene TRBV12-3 or TRBV12-4, with TRBD1 matching 7 bases. Unmatched junction bases numbered 1, after V lost 5 bases and J lost 4 bases. CDR3 length equals 13 residues. The CDR3, as DNA: TGTGCCAGCAGTCAGGGGGATAATGAAAAACTGTTTTTT. Translation gives CASSQGDNEKLFF.

The chain carries TRBV7-2 and TRBJ1-5, with D hard to call. V lost 4 bases, J lost 0 bases, and 10 bases lay in between. The CDR3 loop spans 15 amino acids. Germline V gene lookup returns CDR1 SGHTA and CDR2 FQGNSA. The CDR3 spells CASSYPLDSNQPQHF. CDR3 bases: TGTGCCAGCAGCTACCCACTGGATAGCAATCAGCCCCAGCATTTT.

The rearrangement uses TRBV20-1 and TRBJ2-7, with D possibly matching TRBD1 (6 bases). The V end was cut by 3 bases, the J end by 2 bases, with 11 bases between. The CDR3 spans 13 residues. Germline lookup yields CDR1 DFQATT and CDR2 SNEGSKA (reference sequence). The CDR3 here is CSARYRATYEQYF. As DNA, the CDR3 is TGCAGTGCTAGGTACAGGGCCACCTACGAGCAGTACTTC.

This chain uses TRBV4-2 with TRBJ2-4; D call uncertain. The J call is uncertain, as TRBJ2-7 better fits the DNA end. CDR3 length: 13 residues. Germline CDR1 is LGHNA and CDR2 is YNFKEQ. In nucleotides, the CDR3 is TGTGCCAGCAGCCAAGATAGGTTTGGCGAGCAGTACTTC. Amino acid sequence: CASSQDRFGEQYF.

The chain joins TRBV30 to TRBJ2-5; D may match TRBD1 or TRBD2 (6 bases each). Germline V gene sequence: CDR1 GTSNPN, CDR2 SVGIG (reference sequence). The CDR3 extends over 16 amino acids. V was trimmed by 0 bases and J by 4 bases, leaving 18 bases between them. CDR3 loop: CAWSVRIGGSRETQYF. The CDR3 DNA reads TGTGCCTGGAGTGTTAGGATAGGGGGGAGTAGAGAGACCCAGTACTTC.

The chain is built from TRBV6-6 and TRBJ2-2; D gene unclear. Germline loops: CDR1 MNHNY, CDR2 SVGAGI (reference sequence). The CDR3 is made up of 16 amino acids. The V end was cut by 5 bases, the J end by 0 bases, with 13 bases between. CDR3 DNA: TGTGCCAGCAGTAGTACCGGGTCACCGAACACCGGGGAGCTGTTTTTT. Translating it yields CASSSTGSPNTGELFF.

The CDR3 DNA follows: TGTGCCAGCAGCCAAGATTTCACGAGGGAGCAGTACTTC. It specifies CASSQDFTREQYF. The V call is TRBV14, the J call TRBJ2-7; no firm D call. V was clipped by 0 bases and J by 7 bases, with 10 bases between them. This CDR3 has 13 amino acids. CDR1 SGHDN and CDR2 FVKESK come from the germline V gene.

The chain is built from TRBV11-2 and TRBJ1-4; a weak D match, TRBD1 (6 bases). Germline CDR1 reads SGHAT; CDR2 reads FQNNGV. V lost 3 bases, J lost 8 bases, and 13 bases lay in between. The CDR3 totals 14 residues. The CDR3 nucleotides read TGTGCCAGCAGCTTCGGAGGGGGGCGAGAAAAACTGTTTTTT. Its translation: CASSFGGGREKLFF.

This chain links TRBV28 with TRBJ2-5; the D gene is possibly TRBD2 (7 bases). The CDR3 sequence is 16 residues long. The V and J ends lost 4 bases and 2 bases respectively, with 17 bases between them. CDR1 is MDHEN and CDR2 is SYDVKM in the germline V gene. CDR3 in amino acids: CASSSDSRDYQETQYF. The CDR3 DNA sequence: TGTGCCAGCAGTTCGGACAGCCGGGACTATCAAGAGACCCAGTACTTC.

The chain employs TRBV14 and TRBJ1-3; D remains unclear. This CDR3 spans 14 amino acids. Germline lookup yields CDR1 SGHDN and CDR2 FVKESK. Trimming stripped 0 bases from V and 7 bases from J, with 10 bases between. This CDR3 reads CASSQESGLNTIYF. CDR3 sequence (DNA): TGTGCCAGCAGCCAAGAATCGGGTTTGAACACCATATATTTT.

This rearrangement joins TRBV6-5 to TRBJ1-2, with TRBD1 matching 10 bases. The V gene's germline CDR1 is MNHEY and CDR2 SVGAGI. CDR3 length equals 15 residues. J gave up 3 bases and V 5 bases, and 6 bases lay outside the gene matches. The CDR3 here is CASSRDRGGDYGYTF. The CDR3 DNA is TGTGCCAGCAGTAGGGACAGGGGTGGAGACTATGGCTACACCTTC.

This clonotype was recorded many times. The gene calls are TRBV5-1 and TRBJ2-5; tentative D call: TRBD2 (5 bases). The CDR3 consists of 15 residues. The V gene lost 3 bases and the J gene lost 3 bases, with 15 bases spanning the gap. Germline CDR1 and CDR2: SGHRS and YFSETQ. This chain's CDR3 is CASSSSFGLKETQYF. CDR3 bases: TGCGCCAGCAGCTCCTCTTTTGGACTTAAAGAGACCCAGTACTTC.

This rearrangement joins TRBV7-2 to TRBJ2-1; D is unresolved. The germline CDR1 and CDR2 sequences are SGHTA and FQGNSA. V was cut by 3 bases and J by 1 base, with 19 bases left in between. The CDR3 loop spans 18 amino acids. In DNA, the CDR3 is TGTGCCAGCAGCTTGTTGGCCAGTGGGGTGGGGTCCTACAATGAGCAGTTCTTC. This gives the protein CASSLLASGVGSYNEQFF.

The chain combines TRBV18 with TRBJ2-7; 7 nucleotides align to TRBD1. The J segment lost 7 bases and the V segment lost 1 base, leaving 7 bases of the junction unmatched. The V gene's germline CDR1 is KGHSH and CDR2 LQKENI. The CDR3 extends over 14 amino acids. CDR3: CASSPLRQGNEQYF. CDR3 bases: TGTGCCAGCTCACCACTCCGACAGGGCAATGAGCAGTACTTC.

This clonotype turned up a few times. The V gene is TRBV27, the J gene TRBJ1-2; the match to TRBD1 covers 8 bases. V was clipped by 6 bases and J by 3 bases; unmatched bases: 3. The CDR3 totals 13 residues. Germline V gene lookup returns CDR1 MNHEY and CDR2 SMNVEV (reference sequence). In nucleotides, the CDR3 is TGTGCCAGCAGCGCGGACAGGGACTATGGCTACACCTTC. The encoded protein is CASSADRDYGYTF.

V is TRBV5-1 and J is TRBJ2-1; no firm D call. Per germline, CDR1 SGHRS and CDR2 YFSETQ. Trimming took 0 bases from V and 0 from J, leaving 7 bases between them. The CDR3 consists of 15 residues. Here the CDR3 DNA reads TGCGCCAGCAGCTTGGTATTTAGCTCCTACAATGAGCAGTTCTTC. It specifies CASSLVFSSYNEQFF.

This chain joins TRBV7-9 and TRBJ2-1; the D is unclear. The V gene lost 1 base and the J gene lost 9 bases, with 13 bases spanning the gap. The CDR3 sequence is 14 residues long. Germline lookup yields CDR1 SEHNR and CDR2 FQNEAQ (reference sequence). CDR3 coding DNA: TGTGCCAGCAGCTTAGGGGTTTCGCTAGGTGAGCAGTTCTTC. Translated, it gives CASSLGVSLGEQFF.

The CDR3 region is CASSYPGLAGSQETQYF. The CDR3, as DNA: TGTGCCAGCAGTTACCCCGGACTAGCGGGAAGTCAAGAGACCCAGTACTTC. V gene TRBV6-2 or TRBV6-3 combines with J gene TRBJ2-5; 12 bases agree with TRBD2. This CDR3 comprises 17 residues. CDR1 is MNHEY and CDR2 is SVGEGT in the germline V gene. V shed 2 bases, J shed 2 bases, and the junction held 6 bases outside the gene matches.

This chain links TRBV20-1 with TRBJ2-3; no clear D. This CDR3 has 15 amino acids. CDR1 and CDR2 from the germline V gene are DFQATT and SNEGSKA (reference sequence). Deletions cut 5 bases from V and 2 bases from J, with 17 bases between. The chain's CDR3 is CSAGVDQEHTDTQYF. In DNA, the CDR3 is TGCAGTGCTGGAGTGGACCAAGAACACACAGATACGCAGTATTTT.

This clonotype has at least ten counts. The chain recombines TRBV28 with TRBJ2-5; TRBD1 is a possible D gene (6 bases). From germline, CDR1 is MDHEN and CDR2 SYDVKM. The CDR3 extends over 15 amino acids. Between the trimmed V and J ends, which lost 5 bases and 1 base, there was a span of 14 bases. This CDR3 reads CASSPLQGSQETQYF. The CDR3 coding sequence is TGTGCCAGCAGTCCCCTACAGGGTTCCCAAGAGACCCAGTACTTC. Complete variable domain (other parts from reference TRBV28 and TRBJ2-5): DVKVTQSSRYLVKRTGEKVFLECVQDMDHENMFWYRQDPGLGLRLIYFSYDVKMKEKGDIPEGYSVSREKKERFSLILESASTNQTSMYLCASSPLQGSQETQYFGPGTRLLVL.

CDR3: CASSQGTGVGLFF. DNA for the CDR3: TGTGCCAGCAGCCAAGGGACCGGTGTCGGACTGTTTTTT. The V call is TRBV14, the J call TRBJ1-4; no firm D call. V lost 1 base and J 13 bases, leaving 13 bases between the germline ends. CDR3 length equals 13 residues. Germline V lookup: CDR1 SGHDN, CDR2 FVKESK.

This clonotype was seen a single time. The chain is built from TRBV11-2 and TRBJ2-1; 10 bases align to TRBD2. The CDR3 spans 16 residues. Per germline, CDR1 SGHAT and CDR2 FQNNGV. Losses at the gene ends were 2 bases for V and 2 bases for J; bases not matched to a gene: 3. CDR3 bases: TGTGCCAGCAGCTTAAGAAGCGGGAGGGCCTACAATGAGCAGTTCTTC. Protein: CASSLRSGRAYNEQFF.

V gene TRBV30 combines with J gene TRBJ1-6; 7 positions agree with TRBD1. Germline lookup yields CDR1 GTSNPN and CDR2 SVGIG (reference sequence). The CDR3 has 15 residues. V was pared by 3 bases and J by 9 bases, with 11 bases of the junction left unmatched. Written as DNA, the CDR3 is TGTGCCTGGAGCCCACAACAGGGGCGGGGTTCACCCCTCCACTTT. Amino acids: CAWSPQQGRGSPLHF.